The source of this TCR beta chain is a study of CD4 and CD8 cells across lung adenocarcinoma regions. Germline assignment: CDR1 MNHNS and CDR2 SASEGT. CDR3 length: 15 amino acids. Localized lung adenocarcinoma, a non-small cell lung cancer, affected the donors. MiXCR, applied by TCRdb to the PCR reads, yields one record per CDR3 protein. Of about 7,700 distinct CDR3 sequences listed, 35% to 45% are singletons. Comment on this clonotype: One end of the junction fails to match germline, which may point to a read error.

The receptor comes from a male donor with lung adenocarcinoma. The CD4 and CD8 labels of this study may be unreliable. Material for sequencing was CD4+ T cells from the margin of a lung tumor. The rearrangement joins TRBV6-1 to TRBJ2-1; 13 bases align to TRBD2. The CDR3 DNA is TGTGCCAGGAGGGACGGGACTAGCGGGAATGATACGCAGTTCTTT. Translating it yields CARRDGTSGNDTQFF.